What follows describes a single T cell receptor (beta chain). TCRdb's copy holds only in-frame clones and misses some; the assay was immunoSEQ multiplex PCR. The sample shows about 250,000 clones, 83% of them seen only once. These data originate in a study of blood T cell repertoires in COVID-19. Looking at the study overall: Material from acute and convalescent COVID-19 was sourced from the United States, Italy and Spain.

Grouping used clinical history reported by participants in a survey and questionnaire. Germline values: CDR1 MDHEN, CDR2 SYDVKM. This CDR3 comprises 14 residues. V was clipped by 5 bases and J by 3 bases, with 12 bases between them. This chain connects TRBV28 to TRBJ2-3; D perhaps matches TRBD1 (5 bases). The clonotype comes from a woman aged 40 to 50 who had been exposed to COVID-19. The specimen sequenced was PBMCs or T cells enriched from blood (not recorded which). The CDR3 loop is CASSLGDRTDTQYF. CDR3 in DNA: TGTGCCAGCAGTCTAGGGGATAGAACAGATACGCAGTATTTT.